These 16 T cell receptor beta chains share one sample of origin, sequenced in a study of cytomegalovirus exposure and HLA in healthy donors. Use of 60 Vbeta and 13 Jbeta primers characterized the PCR. Libraries were prepared by immunoSEQ multiplex PCR; TCRdb keeps only in-frame clonotypes and omits some of them. The sample includes about 120,000 clones, roughly 70% of them seen just once. The sample was PBMCs. All receptors come from a man between 40 and 49 years old in good health and CMV-seropositive.

The chain is built from TRBV29-1 and TRBJ2-7; possible D gene TRBD2, 7 bases. V lost 7 bases and J 3 bases, leaving 19 bases between the germline ends. Per germline, CDR1 SQVTM and CDR2 ANQGSEA. This CDR3 comprises 14 residues. The CDR3 sequence: CSAWGGQGNYEQYF. The CDR3 DNA reads TGCAGCGCTTGGGGGGGGCAGGGGAACTACGAGCAGTACTTC.

V and J are TRBV7-2 and TRBJ1-4; unclear D gene. This CDR3 region has 13 residues. V was shortened by 1 base and J by 8 bases, with 8 bases between the two germline ends. Germline V CDR1 and CDR2: SGHTA, FQGNSA. Here the CDR3 reads CASSLDSGEKLFF. CDR3 DNA: TGTGCCAGCAGCTTAGACAGCGGAGAAAAACTGTTTTTT.

Here the CDR3 reads CASSQADRVNSPLHF. The CDR3 nucleotides are TGTGCCAGCAGCCAGGCGGACAGGGTAAATTCACCCCTCCACTTT. The chain recombines TRBV7-9 with TRBJ1-6; TRBD1 aligns across 8 bases. The V gene's germline CDR1 is SEHNR and CDR2 FQNEAQ (reference sequence). V lost 5 bases to trimming and J lost 7 bases; unmatched junction nucleotides: 7. The CDR3 runs 15 residues.

The chain links TRBV5-1 to TRBJ2-7, with TRBD1 matching over 7 bases. CDR3 length: 16 amino acids. With V trimmed by 2 bases and J by 1 base, 9 bases remained unmatched. Germline V gives CDR1 SGHRS, CDR2 YFSETQ. For the CDR3, the DNA is TGCGCCAGCAGCTTAGGACAGGCTGTAGGGTCCTACGAGCAGTACTTC. Its protein is CASSLGQAVGSYEQYF. The whole variable domain, remainder taken from reference TRBV5-1 and TRBJ2-7, is KAGVTQTPRYLIKTRGQQVTLSCSPISGHRSVSWYQQTPGQGLQFLFEYFSETQRNKGNFPGRFSGRQFSNSRSEMNVSTLELGDSALYLCASSLGQAVGSYEQYFGPGTRLTVT.

The genes are TRBV5-5 and TRBJ2-7; 7 bases are a match to TRBD1. The germline CDR1 and CDR2 sequences are SGHKS and YYEKEE (reference sequence). After removal of 3 bases from V and 4 bases from J, the junction contained 10 bases not matched to a gene. CDR3 size: 15 residues. CDR3 loop: CASSSQTTGVYEQYF. The CDR3 nucleotides read TGTGCCAGCAGCTCACAAACTACAGGGGTATACGAGCAGTACTTC. Using reference TRBV5-5 and TRBJ2-7 for the parts outside the CDR3, the full variable domain is DAGVTQSPTHLIKTRGQQVTLRCSPISGHKSVSWYQQVLGQGPQFIFQYYEKEERGRGNFPDRFSARQFPNYSSELNVNALLLGDSALYLCASSSQTTGVYEQYFGPGTRLTVT.

The chain combines TRBV19 with TRBJ2-4; D is perhaps TRBD1 (6 bases). The CDR3 is 17 amino acids. Trimming left V 5 bases short and J 4 bases short, with 21 bases between. Germline-derived CDR1 and CDR2 are LNHDA and SQIVND (reference sequence). The CDR3 sequence is CASSDPGARPGKNIQYF. CDR3 in DNA: TGTGCCAGTAGTGATCCAGGGGCTCGGCCGGGGAAAAACATTCAGTACTTC.

The chain employs TRBV6-5 and TRBJ1-1; D might be TRBD1 (5 bases). Germline V gene sequence: CDR1 MNHEY, CDR2 SVGAGI. This CDR3 has 13 amino acids. V was clipped by 6 bases and J by 5 bases, with 13 bases between them. The CDR3 here is CASRGGGTTEAFF. Written as DNA, the CDR3 is TGTGCCAGCAGGGGCGGGGGTACGACTGAAGCTTTCTTT.

The chain employs TRBV7-8 and TRBJ2-5; the match to TRBD2 covers 8 bases. V trimming: 8 bases; J trimming: 5 bases; junction bases outside the gene matches: 4. Germline CDR1 and CDR2: SGHVS and FQNEAQ. This CDR3 contains 12 residues. The DNA for the CDR3 is TGTGCCAGCGACCCGGGGGGGGAGACCCAGTACTTC. It translates to CASDPGGETQYF.

This clone was detected a few times. The gene calls are TRBV7-2 and TRBJ1-2; D unclear. From germline, CDR1 is SGHTA and CDR2 FQGNSA. The ends were cut back, 3 bases at V and 3 bases at J, with 14 bases in the middle. This CDR3 region has 15 residues. The CDR3 bases are TGTGCCAGCAGCTTCTCCGGCGGTGGTGACTATGGCTACACCTTC. Translation: CASSFSGGGDYGYTF.

The V gene is TRBV6-6, the J gene TRBJ1-5; D gene ambiguous. The V end lost 5 bases, the J end lost 3 bases, and 11 bases lay between the germline ends. The CDR3 consists of 14 residues. The germline V gene encodes CDR1 MNHNY and CDR2 SVGAGI (reference sequence). This chain's CDR3 is CASSPPGYNQPQHF. The CDR3 region has the DNA TGTGCCAGCAGTCCCCCCGGGTACAATCAGCCCCAGCATTTT.

V usage is TRBV29-1 and J usage is TRBJ2-5; D remains ambiguous. With 8 bases removed from V and 0 bases from J, the gap between germline ends came to 13 bases. The V gene's germline CDR1 is SQVTM and CDR2 ANQGSEA. This CDR3 has 13 amino acids. In nucleotides, the CDR3 is TGCAGCTCAAGACAAGGTAACCAAGAGACCCAGTACTTC. Its protein is CSSRQGNQETQYF.

This clone was picked up one time. The rearrangement uses TRBV19 and TRBJ2-3; 11 bases fit TRBD2. The V and J ends lost 8 bases and 1 base, in that order; junction bases with no gene match: 5. CDR3 size: 15 residues. The germline V gene has CDR1 LNHDA and CDR2 SQIVND (reference sequence). As DNA, the CDR3 is TGTGCCAGTTCGACTAGCGGGGCTCGCACAGATACGCAGTATTTT. Amino acids: CASSTSGARTDTQYF.

The chain employs TRBV4-2 and TRBJ2-5; TRBD2 aligns across 11 bases. The CDR3 sequence is 16 residues long. The germline gives CDR1 LGHNA, CDR2 YNFKEQ. Trimming removed 4 bases from V and 5 bases from J; junction bases left unmatched: 9. In DNA, the CDR3 is TGTGCCAGCAGCCCGGGGACTAGCGGTCCCCAGGAGACCCAGTACTTC. Amino acids: CASSPGTSGPQETQYF.

This sequence joins TRBV12-5 and TRBJ1-2; perhaps TRBD1 as D (5 bases). The CDR3 consists of 15 residues. Germline V gives CDR1 LGHNT, CDR2 FRNRAP. V was cut by 2 bases and J by 6 bases, with 16 bases left in between. CDR3 sequence reads: CASGLPRGRVHGYTF. The CDR3 nucleotides are TGTGCTAGTGGTTTGCCTCGAGGCAGGGTTCATGGCTACACCTTC. Using reference TRBV12-5 and TRBJ1-2 for the parts outside the CDR3, the full variable domain is DARVTQTPRHKVTEMGQEVTMRCQPILGHNTVFWYRQTMMQGLELLAYFRNRAPLDDSGMPKDRFSAEMPDATLATLKIQPSEPRDSAVYFCASGLPRGRVHGYTFGSGTRLTVV.

This chain connects TRBV28 to TRBJ2-6, with D possibly matching TRBD1 (6 bases). V was clipped by 2 bases and J by 0 bases, with 11 bases between them. Germline V lookup: CDR1 MDHEN, CDR2 SYDVKM. The CDR3 runs 17 residues. CDR3: CASSLQAGDSGANVLTF. CDR3 coding DNA: TGTGCCAGCAGTTTACAGGCAGGGGACTCTGGGGCCAACGTCCTGACTTTC.

This clone was seen a few times. The chain combines TRBV29-1 with TRBJ1-4; possibly TRBD1 for D (6 bases). CDR1 is SQVTM and CDR2 is ANQGSEA in the germline V gene. Between the trimmed V and J ends, which lost 4 bases and 8 bases, there was a span of 14 bases. This CDR3 is built from 13 residues. The CDR3 loop reads CSVGDRTDEKLFF. The CDR3 DNA follows: TGCAGCGTTGGCGACAGGACGGACGAAAAACTGTTTTTT.